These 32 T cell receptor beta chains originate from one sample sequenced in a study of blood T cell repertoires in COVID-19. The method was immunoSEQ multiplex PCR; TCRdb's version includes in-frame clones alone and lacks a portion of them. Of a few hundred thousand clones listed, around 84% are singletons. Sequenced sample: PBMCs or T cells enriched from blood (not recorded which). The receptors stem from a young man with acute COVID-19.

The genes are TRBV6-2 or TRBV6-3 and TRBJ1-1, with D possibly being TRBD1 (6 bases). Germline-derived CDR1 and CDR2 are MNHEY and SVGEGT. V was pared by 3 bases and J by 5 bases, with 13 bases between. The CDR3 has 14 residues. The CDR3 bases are TGTGCCAGCAGTTATCGGGGGAGGGGGACTGAAGCTTTCTTT. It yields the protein CASSYRGRGTEAFF.

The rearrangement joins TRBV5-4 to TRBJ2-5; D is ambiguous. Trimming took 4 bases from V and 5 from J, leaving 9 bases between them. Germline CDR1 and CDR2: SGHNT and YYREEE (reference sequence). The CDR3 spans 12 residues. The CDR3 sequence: CASSPSRETQYF. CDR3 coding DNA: TGTGCCAGCAGCCCGTCTCGGGAGACCCAGTACTTC.

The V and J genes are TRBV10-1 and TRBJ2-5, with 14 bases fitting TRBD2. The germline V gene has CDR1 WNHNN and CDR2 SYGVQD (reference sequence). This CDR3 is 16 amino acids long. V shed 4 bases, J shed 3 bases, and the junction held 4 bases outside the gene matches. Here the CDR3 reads CASSGTSGRSKETQYF. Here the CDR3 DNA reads TGCGCCAGCAGTGGGACTAGCGGGAGGTCCAAAGAGACCCAGTACTTC.

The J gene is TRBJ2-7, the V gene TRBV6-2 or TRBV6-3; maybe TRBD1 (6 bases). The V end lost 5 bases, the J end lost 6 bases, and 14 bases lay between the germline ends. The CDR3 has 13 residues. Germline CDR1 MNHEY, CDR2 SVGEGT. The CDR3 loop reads CASSPTGTGEQYV. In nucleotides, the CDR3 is TGTGCCAGCAGTCCCACAGGGACGGGCGAGCAGTACGTC.

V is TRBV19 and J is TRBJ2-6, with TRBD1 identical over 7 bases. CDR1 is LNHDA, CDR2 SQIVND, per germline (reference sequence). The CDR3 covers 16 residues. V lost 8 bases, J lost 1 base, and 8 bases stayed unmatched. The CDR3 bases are TGTGCCAGTTGGACAGGCCCAACGTCTGGGGCCAACGTCCTGACTTTC. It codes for CASWTGPTSGANVLTF.

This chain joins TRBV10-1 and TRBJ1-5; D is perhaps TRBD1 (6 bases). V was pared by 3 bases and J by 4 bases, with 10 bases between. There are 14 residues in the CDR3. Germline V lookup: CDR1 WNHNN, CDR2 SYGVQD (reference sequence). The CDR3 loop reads CASSDPGVNQPQHF. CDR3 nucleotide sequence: TGCGCCAGCAGTGACCCAGGGGTGAATCAGCCCCAGCATTTT.

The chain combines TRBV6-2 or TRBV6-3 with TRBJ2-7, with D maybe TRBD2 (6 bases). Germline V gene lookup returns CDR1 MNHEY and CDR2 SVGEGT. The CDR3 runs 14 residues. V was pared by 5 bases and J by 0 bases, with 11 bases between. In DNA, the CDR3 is TGTGCCAGCAGTCATCTCGGGAGCTCCTACGAGCAGTACGTC. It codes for CASSHLGSSYEQYV.

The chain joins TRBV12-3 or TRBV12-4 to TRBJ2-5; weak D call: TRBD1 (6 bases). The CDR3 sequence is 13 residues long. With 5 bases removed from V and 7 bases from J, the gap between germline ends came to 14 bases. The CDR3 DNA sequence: TGTGCCAGCAGTGAACAGGGCCGCGGGACCCAGTACTTC. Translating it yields CASSEQGRGTQYF.

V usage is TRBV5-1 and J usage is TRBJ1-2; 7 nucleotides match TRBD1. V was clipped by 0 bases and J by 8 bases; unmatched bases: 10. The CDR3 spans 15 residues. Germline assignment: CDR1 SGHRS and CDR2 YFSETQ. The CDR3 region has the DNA TGCGCCAGCAGCTTGGTCGCAGGGGGAAAGATCGGCTACACCTTC. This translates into CASSLVAGGKIGYTF. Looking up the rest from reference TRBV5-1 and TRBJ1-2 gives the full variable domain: KAGVTQTPRYLIKTRGQQVTLSCSPISGHRSVSWYQQTPGQGLQFLFEYFSETQRNKGNFPGRFSGRQFSNSRSEMNVSTLELGDSALYLCASSLVAGGKIGYTFGSGTRLTVV.

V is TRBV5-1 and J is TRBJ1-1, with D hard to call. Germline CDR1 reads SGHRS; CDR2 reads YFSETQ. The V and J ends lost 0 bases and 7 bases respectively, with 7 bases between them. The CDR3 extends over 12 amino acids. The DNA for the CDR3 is TGCGCCAGCAGCTTGGGAGGGAATGAAGCTTTCTTT. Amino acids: CASSLGGNEAFF.

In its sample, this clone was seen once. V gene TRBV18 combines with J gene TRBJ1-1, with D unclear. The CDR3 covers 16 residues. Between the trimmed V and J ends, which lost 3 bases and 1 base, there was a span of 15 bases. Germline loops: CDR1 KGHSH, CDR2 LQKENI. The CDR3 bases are TGTGCCAGCTCACCCTTTCTACAGTCAGAGAACACTGAAGCTTTCTTT. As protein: CASSPFLQSENTEAFF.

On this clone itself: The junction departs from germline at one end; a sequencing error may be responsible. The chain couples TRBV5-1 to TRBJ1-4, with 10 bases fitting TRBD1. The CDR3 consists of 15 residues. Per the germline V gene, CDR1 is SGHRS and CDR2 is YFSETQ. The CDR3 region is CASSAGDRGVEKLFF. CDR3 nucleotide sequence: TGTGCCAGCAGCGCCGGGGACAGGGGCGTTGAAAAACTGTTTTTT.

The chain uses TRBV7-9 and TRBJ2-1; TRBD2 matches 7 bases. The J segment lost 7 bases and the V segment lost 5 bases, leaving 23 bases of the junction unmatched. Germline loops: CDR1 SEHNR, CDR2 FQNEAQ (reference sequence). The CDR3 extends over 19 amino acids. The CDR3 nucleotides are TGTGCCAGCAGCATCACGACTGGGAGGGCCGTTGGTAATGGGAATGAGCAGTTCTTC. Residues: CASSITTGRAVGNGNEQFF.

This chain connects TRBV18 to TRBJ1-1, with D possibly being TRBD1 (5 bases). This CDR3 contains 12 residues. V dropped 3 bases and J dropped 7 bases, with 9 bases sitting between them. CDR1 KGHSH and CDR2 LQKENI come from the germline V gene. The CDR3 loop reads CASSPGQGEAFF. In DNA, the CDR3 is TGTGCCAGCTCACCTGGACAAGGTGAAGCTTTCTTT.

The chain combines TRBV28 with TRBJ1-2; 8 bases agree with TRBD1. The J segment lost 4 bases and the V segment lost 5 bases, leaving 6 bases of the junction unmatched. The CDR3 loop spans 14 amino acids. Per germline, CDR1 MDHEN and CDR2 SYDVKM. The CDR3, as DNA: TGTGCCAGCAGTCAGACAGGGGCCGGCTATGGCTACACCTTC. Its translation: CASSQTGAGYGYTF.

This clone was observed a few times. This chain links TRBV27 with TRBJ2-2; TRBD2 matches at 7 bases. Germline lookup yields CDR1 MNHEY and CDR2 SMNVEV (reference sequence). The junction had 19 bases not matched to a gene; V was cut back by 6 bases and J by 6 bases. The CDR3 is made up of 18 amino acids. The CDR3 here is CASSPSRVLAERAGELFF. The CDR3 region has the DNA TGTGCCAGCAGCCCGAGCAGGGTCCTAGCGGAACGGGCCGGGGAGCTGTTTTTT.

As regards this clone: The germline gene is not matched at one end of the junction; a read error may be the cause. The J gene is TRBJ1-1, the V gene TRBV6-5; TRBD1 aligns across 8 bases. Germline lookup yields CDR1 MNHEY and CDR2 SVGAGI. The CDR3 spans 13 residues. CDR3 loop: CASTRQGNAEAFF. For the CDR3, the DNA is TGTGCCAGCACTAGACAGGGGAACGCTGAAGCTTTCTTT.

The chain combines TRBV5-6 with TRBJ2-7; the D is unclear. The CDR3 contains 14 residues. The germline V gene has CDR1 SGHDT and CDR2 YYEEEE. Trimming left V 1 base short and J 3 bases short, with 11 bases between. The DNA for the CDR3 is TGTGCCAGCAGCTTGTGGTGGCTTGACTACGAGCAGTACGTC. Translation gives CASSLWWLDYEQYV.

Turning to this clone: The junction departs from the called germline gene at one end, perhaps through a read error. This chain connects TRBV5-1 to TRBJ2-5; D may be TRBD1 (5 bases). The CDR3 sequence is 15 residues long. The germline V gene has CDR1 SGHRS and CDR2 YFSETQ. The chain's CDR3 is CASSLVSWGAETQYF. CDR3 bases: TGTGCCAGCAGCTTGGTTTCATGGGGCGCAGAGACCCAGTACTTC.

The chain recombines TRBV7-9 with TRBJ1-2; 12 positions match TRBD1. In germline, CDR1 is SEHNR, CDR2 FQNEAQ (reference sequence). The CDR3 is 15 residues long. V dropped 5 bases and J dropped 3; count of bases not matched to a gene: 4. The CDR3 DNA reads TGTGCCAGCAGCCCAGGGACAGGGGGCGACTATGGCTACACCTTC. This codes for CASSPGTGGDYGYTF.

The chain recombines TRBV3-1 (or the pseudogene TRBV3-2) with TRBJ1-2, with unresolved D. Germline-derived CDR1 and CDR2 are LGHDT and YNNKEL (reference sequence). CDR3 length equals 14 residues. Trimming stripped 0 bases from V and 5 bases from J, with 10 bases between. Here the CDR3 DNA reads TGTGCCAGCAGCCAAGACCCAGGCCTTTATGGCTACACCTTC. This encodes CASSQDPGLYGYTF.

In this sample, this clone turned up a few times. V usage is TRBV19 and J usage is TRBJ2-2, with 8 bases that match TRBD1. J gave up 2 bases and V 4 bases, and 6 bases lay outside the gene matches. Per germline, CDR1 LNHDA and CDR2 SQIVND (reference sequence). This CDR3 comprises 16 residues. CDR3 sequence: CASSTRTGRNTGELFF. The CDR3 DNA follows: TGTGCCAGTAGTACAAGGACAGGGAGAAACACCGGGGAGCTGTTTTTT.

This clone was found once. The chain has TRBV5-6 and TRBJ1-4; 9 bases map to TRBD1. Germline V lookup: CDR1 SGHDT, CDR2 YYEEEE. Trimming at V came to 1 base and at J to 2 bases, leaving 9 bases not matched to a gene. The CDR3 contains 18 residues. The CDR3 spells CASSLILQQGATNEKLFF. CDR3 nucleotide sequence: TGTGCCAGCAGCTTGATCCTACAACAGGGGGCGACTAATGAAAAACTGTTTTTT.

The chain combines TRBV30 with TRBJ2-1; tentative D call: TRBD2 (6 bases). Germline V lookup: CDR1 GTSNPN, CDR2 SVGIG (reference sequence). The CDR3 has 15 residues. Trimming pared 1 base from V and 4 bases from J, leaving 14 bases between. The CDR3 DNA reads TGTGCCTGGAGTGACCCTTCGGGAGTTTACAATGAGCAGTTCTTC. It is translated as CAWSDPSGVYNEQFF.

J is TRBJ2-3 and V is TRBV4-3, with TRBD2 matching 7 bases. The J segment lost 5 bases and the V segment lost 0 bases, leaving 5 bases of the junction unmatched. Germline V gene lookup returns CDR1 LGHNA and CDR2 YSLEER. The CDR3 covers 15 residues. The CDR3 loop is CASSQEAGVVDTQYF. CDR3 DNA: TGCGCCAGCAGCCAAGAGGCGGGAGTTGTAGATACGCAGTATTTT.

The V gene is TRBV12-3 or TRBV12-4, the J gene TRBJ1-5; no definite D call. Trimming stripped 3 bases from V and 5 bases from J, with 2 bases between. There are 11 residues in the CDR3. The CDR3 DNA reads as TGTGCCAGCAGTTTCGATCAGCCCCAGCATTTT. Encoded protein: CASSFDQPQHF.

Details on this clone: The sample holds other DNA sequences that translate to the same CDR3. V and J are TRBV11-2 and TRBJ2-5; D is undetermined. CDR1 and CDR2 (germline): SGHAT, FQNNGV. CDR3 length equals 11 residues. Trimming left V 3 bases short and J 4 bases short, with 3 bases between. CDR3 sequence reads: CASSFRETQYF. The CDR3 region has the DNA TGTGCCAGCAGCTTCAGAGAGACCCAGTACTTC. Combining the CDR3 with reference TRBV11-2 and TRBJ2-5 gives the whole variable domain EAGVAQSPRYKIIEKRQSVAFWCNPISGHATLYWYQQILGQGPKLLIQFQNNGVVDDSQLPKDRFSAERLKGVDSTLKIQPAKLEDSAVYLCASSFRETQYFGPGTRLLVL.

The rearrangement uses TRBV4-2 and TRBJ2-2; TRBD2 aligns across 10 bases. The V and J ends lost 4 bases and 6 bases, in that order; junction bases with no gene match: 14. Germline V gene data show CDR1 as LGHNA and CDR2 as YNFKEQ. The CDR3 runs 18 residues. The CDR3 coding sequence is TGTGCCAGCAGCCCAACTCTAGGGGCTAGCGGGAGTTCCGGGGAGCTGTTTTTT. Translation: CASSPTLGASGSSGELFF.

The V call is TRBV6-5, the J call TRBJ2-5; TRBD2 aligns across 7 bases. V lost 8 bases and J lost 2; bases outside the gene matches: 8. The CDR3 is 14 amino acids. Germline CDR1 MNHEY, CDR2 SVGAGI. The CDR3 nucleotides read TGTGCCAGCGCTCGGCCTAGCGGACAAGAGACCCAGTACTTC. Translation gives CASARPSGQETQYF.

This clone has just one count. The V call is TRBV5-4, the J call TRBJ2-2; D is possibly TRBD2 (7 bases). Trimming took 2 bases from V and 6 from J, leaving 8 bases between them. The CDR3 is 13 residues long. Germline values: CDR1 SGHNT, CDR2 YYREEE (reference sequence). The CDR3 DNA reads TGTGCCAGCAGCTTAGGGGGGGCCGGGGAGCTGTTTTTT. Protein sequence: CASSLGGAGELFF.

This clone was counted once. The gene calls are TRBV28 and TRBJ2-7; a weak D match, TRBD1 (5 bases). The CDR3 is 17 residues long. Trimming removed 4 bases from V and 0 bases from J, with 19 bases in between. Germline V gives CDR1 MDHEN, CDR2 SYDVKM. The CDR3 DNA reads TGTGCCAGCAGTTCTCACCGCAGGGCATCCTCCTCCTACGAGCAGTACGTC. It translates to CASSSHRRASSSYEQYV.

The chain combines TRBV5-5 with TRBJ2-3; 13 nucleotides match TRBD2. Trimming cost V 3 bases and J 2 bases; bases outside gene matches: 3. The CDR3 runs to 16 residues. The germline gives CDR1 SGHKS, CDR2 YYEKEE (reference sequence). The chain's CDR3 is CASSSGLAGDTDTQYF. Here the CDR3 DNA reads TGTGCCAGCAGCTCTGGACTAGCGGGAGACACAGATACGCAGTATTTT.